This is a list of T cell receptor beta chains from one sample in a study of cytomegalovirus exposure and HLA in healthy donors. Repertoires were generated with immunoSEQ multiplex PCR, while TCRdb's copy carries only in-frame clones and drops some. The repertoire includes some 100,000 clones, under 90% of them detected once, and less than 2.5% sits in the top ten. Sequencing was carried out using PBMCs. These receptors were obtained from a woman younger than 45 in good health and CMV-seronegative. Each CDR3 is given with its conserved first and last residue. The D gene is left open where the match is weak. Rows may omit the clone size; those that give it use once, few, many or a size class.

>NA|TRBV6-5|NA|TRBJ2-6
CASSYSTPGANVLTF
TGTGCCAGCAGTTACTCGACACCTGGGGCCAACGTCCTGACTTTC
>TRBD2|TRBV28|once|TRBJ2-1
CASNEALWGLAFDEQFF
TGTGCCAGCAACGAAGCGCTGTGGGGACTAGCATTCGATGAGCAGTTCTTC
>TRBD1|TRBV6-1|NA|TRBJ1-1
CASMDGGGQRTEAFF
TGTGCCAGCATGGATGGAGGGGGCCAGCGGACTGAAGCTTTCTTT
>NA|TRBV19|NA|TRBJ2-6
CASSIGGSGANVLTF
TGTGCCAGTAGTATAGGAGGGTCTGGGGCCAACGTCCTGACTTTC
>TRBD1|TRBV11-1|few|TRBJ2-3
CASSARDSADTQYF
TGTGCCAGCAGCGCCCGGGACAGCGCAGATACGCAGTATTTT
>TRBD1|TRBV2|NA|TRBJ1-5
CASSEGNRGLQPQHF
TGTGCCAGCAGTGAAGGTAACAGGGGGCTTCAGCCCCAGCATTTT
>NA|TRBV5-6|NA|TRBJ1-1
CASSFPTTSTEAFF
TGTGCCAGCAGCTTCCCAACCACATCCACTGAAGCTTTCTTT
>NA|TRBV27|NA|TRBJ2-7
CASSFRGRSSYEQYF
TGTGCCAGCAGCTTCCGGGGGAGGAGCTCCTACGAGCAGTACTTC
>NA|TRBV30|NA|TRBJ2-3
CAWSPLGGGSSPVGDTQYF
TGTGCCTGGAGCCCCCTCGGGGGCGGGAGTTCACCCGTCGGGGATACGCAGTATTTT
>NA|TRBV6-1|NA|TRBJ1-3
CASSVSRSHDTIYF
TGTGCCAGCAGTGTCTCGAGAAGTCATGACACCATATATTTT
>NA|TRBV6-6|NA|TRBJ2-7
CASRNGPGGPNEQYF
TGTGCCAGCAGAAACGGGCCAGGGGGGCCTAACGAGCAGTACTTC
>NA|TRBV11-2|NA|TRBJ1-1
CASSPTGLGGAFF
TGTGCCAGCAGCCCAACAGGGTTGGGCGGAGCTTTCTTT
>TRBD1|TRBV9|once|TRBJ1-1
CASSVGVGRQGMRMNTEAFF
TGTGCCAGCAGCGTAGGCGTTGGACGACAGGGGATGAGGATGAACACTGAAGCTTTCTTT
>NA|TRBV4-1|few|TRBJ1-1
CASSPYQTSNTEAFF
TGCGCCAGCAGCCCGTATCAGACTTCGAACACTGAAGCTTTCTTT
>NA|TRBV29-1|few|TRBJ2-2
CSVRQTNTGELFF
TGCAGCGTAAGACAGACGAACACCGGGGAGCTGTTTTTT
>NA|TRBV28|once|TRBJ1-2
CASIAQNHGYTF
TGTGCCAGCATCGCACAGAACCATGGCTACACCTTC
>TRBD1|TRBV30|few|TRBJ2-7
CAWSATYMTGGSYEQYF
TGTGCCTGGAGTGCAACGTATATGACAGGGGGCTCCTACGAGCAGTACTTC
>NA|TRBV28|NA|TRBJ1-1
CASSLSRLRWNTEAFF
TGTGCCAGCAGTTTATCCCGACTCCGCTGGAACACTGAAGCTTTCTTT
>TRBD1|TRBV2|NA|TRBJ2-7
CASSQISQGVGEQYF
TGTGCCAGCAGTCAAATTTCACAGGGGGTCGGCGAGCAGTACTTC
>TRBD1|TRBV30|few|TRBJ2-6
CATSGGGSGANVLTF
TGTGCCACATCAGGGGGTGGGTCTGGGGCCAACGTCCTGACTTTC
>TRBD2|TRBV4-2|NA|TRBJ2-7
CASSHRRSSGAYEQYF
TGTGCCAGCAGCCACCGTCGGTCTAGCGGAGCCTACGAGCAGTACTTC
>NA|TRBV28|NA|TRBJ1-5
CASSPNRGFDQPQHF
TGTGCCAGCAGCCCCAACCGGGGGTTCGATCAGCCCCAGCATTTT
>TRBD1|TRBV7-9|NA|TRBJ1-5
CASSLAGQGQPQHF
TGTGCCAGCAGCTTAGCGGGACAGGGACAGCCCCAGCATTTT
>TRBD1|TRBV25-1|NA|TRBJ1-2
CASSDAGQGRSYTF
TGTGCCAGCAGTGATGCCGGACAGGGGCGAAGCTACACCTTC
>NA|TRBV19|NA|TRBJ1-4
CASSRRETTNEKLFF
TGTGCCAGTAGCAGACGGGAGACAACTAATGAAAAACTGTTTTTT
>NA|TRBV5-1|NA|TRBJ2-4
CASSLVLGGGGDIQYF
TGCGCCAGCAGCTTGGTTTTGGGGGGTGGAGGGGACATTCAGTACTTC
>NA|TRBV19|NA|TRBJ2-5
CASSIRGLEQYF
TGTGCCAGTAGTATCCGGGGTTTGGAGCAGTACTTC
>TRBD2|TRBV19|once|TRBJ2-2
CATSGLANTGELFF
TGTGCCACCTCGGGACTAGCGAACACCGGGGAGCTGTTTTTT
>TRBD1|TRBV5-1|few|TRBJ2-7
CASSLGGQPQSYEQYF
TGCGCCAGCAGCTTGGGGGGACAGCCTCAATCCTACGAGCAGTACTTC
>TRBD1|TRBV28|NA|TRBJ2-4
CASSFPGGRAKNIQYF
TGTGCCAGCAGTTTTCCAGGGGGCCGGGCCAAAAACATTCAGTACTTC
>TRBD1|TRBV27|NA|TRBJ2-7
CASSIQDRAPQYF
TGTGCCAGCAGTATACAGGACAGGGCTCCACAGTACTTC
>TRBD2|TRBV6-5|NA|TRBJ2-7
CASSRSGRYEQYF
TGTGCCAGCAGTCGAAGCGGGAGGTACGAGCAGTACTTC
>NA|TRBV2|NA|TRBJ1-2
CASRQEKGYTF
TGTGCCAGCAGGCAAGAGAAGGGCTACACCTTC
>TRBD2|TRBV30|NA|TRBJ2-7
CAWRGTTYYEQYF
TGTGCCTGGAGAGGGACTACTTACTACGAGCAGTACTTC
>TRBD2|TRBV6-6|NA|TRBJ2-1
CASSYSGSSYNEQFF
TGTGCCAGCAGTTATAGCGGGAGCTCCTACAATGAGCAGTTCTTC
>NA|TRBV19|NA|TRBJ2-1
CASSIDQGEGSYNEQFF
TGTGCCAGTAGTATAGATCAAGGGGAAGGCTCCTACAATGAGCAGTTCTTC
>NA|TRBV18|NA|TRBJ1-3
CASSPPTASGNTIYF
TGTGCCAGCTCACCACCGACAGCCTCTGGAAACACCATATATTTT
>TRBD1|TRBV5-4|NA|TRBJ2-1
CASSSTGGAGNEQFF
TGTGCCAGCAGCTCGACAGGGGGCGCAGGGAATGAGCAGTTCTTC
>TRBD1|TRBV19|NA|TRBJ1-1
CASSPGQVGSEAFF
TGTGCCAGTAGTCCCGGACAGGTTGGATCTGAAGCTTTCTTT
>NA|TRBV29-1|few|TRBJ1-5
CSVVEGGGQPQHF
TGCAGCGTTGTGGAGGGCGGGGGGCAGCCCCAGCATTTT
>TRBD1|TRBV2|NA|TRBJ2-7
CASSEAGQGDSYEQYF
TGTGCCAGCAGTGAAGCGGGACAGGGGGACTCCTACGAGCAGTACTTC
>NA|TRBV28|NA|TRBJ2-1
CASSIISDNEQFF
TGTGCCAGCAGTATTATATCAGACAATGAGCAGTTCTTC
>NA|TRBV4-3|NA|TRBJ2-2
CASSQGSGTATGELFF
TGCGCCAGCAGCCAAGGTAGCGGAACTGCCACCGGGGAGCTGTTTTTT
>NA|TRBV27|once|TRBJ1-6
CASRETGSSYNSPLHF
TGTGCCAGCAGGGAAACAGGGAGTTCCTATAATTCACCCCTCCACTTT
>TRBD2|TRBV4-2|NA|TRBJ2-1
CASSRLGLADYNEQFF
TGTGCCAGCAGCCGACTGGGACTAGCGGATTACAATGAGCAGTTCTTC
>TRBD2|TRBV2|NA|TRBJ2-5
CASSAQTSGSVETQYF
TGTGCCAGCAGTGCGCAGACTAGCGGGAGTGTCGAGACCCAGTACTTC
>NA|TRBV19|NA|TRBJ1-4
CASLRTVTATNEKLFF
TGTGCCAGTCTACGGACAGTGACTGCAACTAATGAAAAACTGTTTTTT
>TRBD1|TRBV10-3|NA|TRBJ1-3
CAISESLGRGLGNTIYF
TGTGCCATCAGTGAGTCACTTGGCAGGGGGCTCGGAAACACCATATATTTT
>NA|TRBV2|NA|TRBJ2-7
CASRVYRESEQYF
TGTGCCAGCAGAGTTTACAGGGAATCCGAGCAGTACTTC
>NA|TRBV28|NA|TRBJ1-2
CASSLSGAYTF
TGTGCCAGCAGTTTATCGGGTGCCTACACCTTC